The source of this TCR beta chain is a study of blood T cell repertoires in COVID-19. Study context: Researchers got acute and convalescent COVID-19 samples from the United States, Italy and Spain. Sources were T cells, B-cell-depleted T cells, or PBMCs; the material itself was cDNA or gDNA.

Original processing methods: Nucleated cell number was recorded as an estimate derived from reference gene primer amplification. Using immunoSEQ multiplex PCR, the repertoire was profiled, and TCRdb retains in-frame clones only, with some absent. The DNA gave D and trimming, while V, J and clone size come from that table. This table has around 95,000 clones, about nine tenths appearing once. CDR3 length equals 14 residues. Trimming took 0 bases from V and 8 from J, leaving 13 bases between them. Germline V gene data show CDR1 as MGHRA and CDR2 as YSYEKL. Sequenced: peripheral blood. This chain links TRBV4-1 with TRBJ1-2; tentative D call: TRBD1 (5 bases). This receptor was obtained from a man aged 45-65 years with acute or convalescent COVID-19. The CDR3 nucleotides read TGCGCCAGCAGCCAAGAAGGGACGGAGGGAGGCTACACCTTC. Its translation is CASSQEGTEGGYTF.